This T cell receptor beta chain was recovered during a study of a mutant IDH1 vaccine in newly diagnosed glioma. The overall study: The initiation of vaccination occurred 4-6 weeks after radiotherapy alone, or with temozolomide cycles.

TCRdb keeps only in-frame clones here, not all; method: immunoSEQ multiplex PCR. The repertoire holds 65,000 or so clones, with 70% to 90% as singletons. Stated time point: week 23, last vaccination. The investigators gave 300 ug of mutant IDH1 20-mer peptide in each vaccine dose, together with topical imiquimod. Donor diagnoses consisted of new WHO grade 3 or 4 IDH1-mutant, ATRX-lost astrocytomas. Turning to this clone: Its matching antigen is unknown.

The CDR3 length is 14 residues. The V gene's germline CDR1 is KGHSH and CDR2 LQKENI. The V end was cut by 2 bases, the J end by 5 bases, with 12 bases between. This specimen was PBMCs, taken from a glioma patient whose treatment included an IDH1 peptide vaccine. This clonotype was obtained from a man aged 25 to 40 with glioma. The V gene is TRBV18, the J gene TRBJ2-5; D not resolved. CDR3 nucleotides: TGTGCCAGCTCACCAAAGTCGGTGGGTGAGACCCAGTACTTC. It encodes CASSPKSVGETQYF.